This TCR beta chain stems from a study of shared clonotypes between healthy human individuals. Per germline, CDR1 MGHDK and CDR2 SYGVNS. CDR3 length equals 15 residues. Between the trimmed V and J ends, which lost 5 bases and 0 bases, there was a span of 11 bases. Sequencing was performed with immunoSEQ multiplex PCR; in TCRdb, only in-frame clones are kept and a portion is missing. In the table there are around 1.6 million clones, 95% to 99% of which are singletons. Sequenced sample: naive CD4+ T cells sorted from blood. Subset denoted: CD45RA+ positively selected. The TCR comes from a man younger than 45 in good health. The gene calls are TRBV25-1 and TRBJ2-1; D perhaps matches TRBD2 (6 bases). CDR3 region: CASSYGSSSYNEQFF. As DNA, the CDR3 is TGTGCCAGCAGTTACGGGAGTAGCTCCTACAATGAGCAGTTCTTC.